Each of the 12 T cell receptor beta chains below was sequenced from the same sample in a study of OX40 agonist ivuxolimab in advanced cancers. The data were produced by immunoSEQ multiplex PCR, yet TCRdb's version contains in-frame clones alone and is incomplete. The table has around 53,000 clones, about four fifths seen once. The sequencing used CD4+ or CD8+ T cells sorted from blood, collected in a trial of the OX40 agonist ivuxolimab. All receptors come from an adult with an advanced solid tumor such as melanoma, head and neck, liver or kidney cancer.

A few counts support this clone. The chain employs TRBV7-9 and TRBJ1-2; D remains ambiguous. Germline V gene lookup returns CDR1 SEHNR and CDR2 FQNEAQ (reference sequence). V lost 3 bases to trimming and J lost 8 bases, with 4 bases between them. This CDR3 contains 10 residues. The CDR3 is CASSLGGYTF. CDR3 sequence (DNA): TGTGCCAGCAGCTTGGGCGGCTACACCTTC.

The V and J genes are TRBV5-1 and TRBJ2-5, with D possibly matching TRBD2 (5 bases). This CDR3 is 13 amino acids long. V was clipped by 2 bases and J by 4 bases, with 9 bases between them. Per the germline V gene, CDR1 is SGHRS and CDR2 is YFSETQ. The CDR3 bases are TGCGCCAGCAGCTTCCGGGAACTAGAGACCCAGTACTTC. Its protein product is CASSFRELETQYF.

This chain uses TRBV27 with TRBJ2-3; 7 positions agree with TRBD2. The CDR3 is made up of 16 amino acids. The junction had 5 bases not matched to a gene; V was cut back by 2 bases and J by 0 bases. CDR1 and CDR2 (germline): MNHEY, SMNVEV (reference sequence). The CDR3 reads CASSLGGLTSTDTQYF. CDR3 bases: TGTGCCAGCAGTTTAGGGGGACTAACTAGCACAGATACGCAGTATTTT.

V gene TRBV7-6 combines with J gene TRBJ2-5, with D unclear. Trimming shortened V by 5 bases and J by 2 bases, and 3 bases separated the two germline ends. The germline CDR1 and CDR2 sequences are SGHVS and FNYEAQ. The CDR3 spans 11 residues. Here the CDR3 reads CASSLQETQYF. The CDR3 DNA is TGTGCCAGCAGCCTTCAAGAGACCCAGTACTTC.

J is TRBJ1-1 and V is TRBV28; no reliable D call. V was cut by 7 bases and J by 1 base, with 4 bases left in between. The CDR3 runs to 11 residues. The germline CDR1 and CDR2 sequences are MDHEN and SYDVKM. Here the CDR3 DNA reads TGTGCCAGCAATGGGAACACTGAAGCTTTCTTT. Its protein product is CASNGNTEAFF.

The rearrangement links TRBV6-8 to TRBJ1-5; 8 nucleotides agree with TRBD1. V was clipped by 6 bases and J by 7 bases; unmatched bases: 11. This CDR3 is built from 15 residues. The V gene's germline CDR1 is MNHGY and CDR2 SAAAGT. CDR3 sequence (DNA): TGTGCCAGCAGCCCGCAGGGGGCTGTAGGGCAGCCCCAGCATTTT. This translates into CASSPQGAVGQPQHF.

This chain links TRBV30 with TRBJ2-3; 7 bases agree with TRBD2. The junction had 5 bases not matched to a gene; V was cut back by 3 bases and J by 2 bases. The germline gives CDR1 GTSNPN, CDR2 SVGIG (reference sequence). This CDR3 region has 14 residues. The CDR3 protein is CAWRPSGPTDTQYF. CDR3 coding DNA: TGTGCCTGGAGGCCTAGCGGCCCCACAGATACGCAGTATTTT.

This clone was counted only a few times. The chain uses TRBV25-1 and TRBJ1-2, with D possibly matching TRBD1 (5 bases). This CDR3 comprises 14 residues. V gave up 10 bases and J gave up 3 bases, with 18 bases separating them. Germline CDR1 is MGHDK and CDR2 is SYGVNS. The DNA for the CDR3 is TGTGCCATCATATTTCAGGGAGTTGACTATGGCTACACCTTC. It specifies CAIIFQGVDYGYTF.

The chain carries TRBV5-6 and TRBJ2-1; D possibly matches TRBD1 or TRBD2 (6 bases each). The CDR3 is 15 amino acids. The V and J ends lost 5 bases and 5 bases respectively, with 17 bases between them. The germline V gene encodes CDR1 SGHDT and CDR2 YYEEEE. CDR3 region: CASRFGGTTNNEQFF. Here the CDR3 DNA reads TGTGCCAGCAGGTTTGGCGGGACAACAAACAATGAGCAGTTCTTC.

The rearrangement uses TRBV6-1 and TRBJ2-5, with TRBD2 matching 14 bases. The length of the CDR3 is 16 residues. CDR1 and CDR2 from the germline V gene are MNHNS and SASEGT. V lost 3 bases and J lost 3; bases outside the gene matches: 3. CDR3 nucleotide sequence: TGTGCCAGCAGTGACCCGGGACTAGCGGGAGAAGAGACCCAGTACTTC. This translates into CASSDPGLAGEETQYF.

Only a few counts were recorded for this clone. The rearrangement uses TRBV2 and TRBJ2-5; 11 nucleotides agree with TRBD1. Germline CDR1 SNHLY, CDR2 FYNNEI. There are 14 residues in the CDR3. V lost 8 bases, J lost 13 bases, and 15 bases stayed unmatched. CDR3 loop: CASDDRDRGFQRYF. CDR3 bases: TGTGCCAGCGATGACCGGGACAGGGGGTTTCAGAGGTACTTC.

This chain connects TRBV5-5 to TRBJ2-2; 8 positions match TRBD1. The V gene's germline CDR1 is SGHKS and CDR2 YYEKEE (reference sequence). This CDR3 is 15 amino acids long. After removal of 2 bases from V and 5 bases from J, the junction contained 5 bases not matched to a gene. Here the CDR3 reads CASSFRDRLTGELFF. In nucleotides, the CDR3 is TGTGCCAGCAGCTTCCGGGACAGGCTTACCGGGGAGCTGTTTTTT.